This T cell receptor beta chain stems from a study of beta chain features in type 1 diabetes. Study-level information: Patients were similar to healthy donors in age and gender (as well as in cell yields). Sorted cell examination encompassed about 110,000,000 cells across all samples.

Of the isolated RNA, all was reverse transcribed, and so the sequenced material was expressed TCRB transcripts. Using immunoSEQ multiplex PCR, the repertoire was profiled, and TCRdb retains in-frame clones only, with some absent. Among under 300,000 clones listed, approximately 11% were seen once. V lost 6 bases to trimming and J lost 4 bases, with 16 bases between them. This CDR3 spans 14 amino acids. Looked up from germline, CDR1 is SGHAT and CDR2 is FQNNGV. Turning to this clone: What it binds is unknown.

Whole-study results and caveats: Type 1 diabetes patients had moderately but significantly shorter TCRB CDR3s in all four CD4+ subsets.

Staining for CD45RO/CCR7/CD25/CD127/CD95/CD27 allowed sorting of CD4+ naive, central memory, regulatory and stem cell-like memory cells. This chain uses TRBV11-2 with TRBJ2-7; D may be TRBD1 (5 bases). The sequenced material came from naive CD4+ T cells from blood. The clonotype was recovered from a man aged 30 to 45 with type 1 diabetes. The CDR3, as DNA: TGTGCCAGCAGTTCGGTCAGGGCCACTTACGAGCAGTACTTC. This sequence encodes CASSSVRATYEQYF.